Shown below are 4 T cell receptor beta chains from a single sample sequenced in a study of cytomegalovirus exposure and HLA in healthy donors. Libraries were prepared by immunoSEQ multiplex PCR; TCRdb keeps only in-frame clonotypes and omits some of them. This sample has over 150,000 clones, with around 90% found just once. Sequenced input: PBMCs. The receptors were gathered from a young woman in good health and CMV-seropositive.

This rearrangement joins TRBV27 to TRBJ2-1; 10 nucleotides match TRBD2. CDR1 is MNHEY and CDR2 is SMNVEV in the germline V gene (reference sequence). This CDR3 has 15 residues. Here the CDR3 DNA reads TGTTCCTCCGGGACTAGCGAGGGGTCCTACAATGAGCAGTTCTTC. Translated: CSSGTSEGSYNEQFF.

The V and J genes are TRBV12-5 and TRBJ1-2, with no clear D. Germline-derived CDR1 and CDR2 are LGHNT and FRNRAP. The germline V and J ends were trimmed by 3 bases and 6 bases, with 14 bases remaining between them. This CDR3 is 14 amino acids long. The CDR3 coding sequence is TGTGCTAGTGGTTTATTTATCCGGAGGAATGGCTACACCTTC. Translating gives CASGLFIRRNGYTF.

CDR3 amino acids: CASSYSPLDTYEQYF. CDR3 nucleotides: TGTGCCAGCAGTTACTCTCCCTTAGACACCTACGAGCAGTACTTC. The rearrangement joins TRBV6-5 to TRBJ2-7; no definite D call. V was shortened by 0 bases and J by 2 bases, with 11 bases between the two germline ends. Germline V gives CDR1 MNHEY, CDR2 SVGAGI. The CDR3 is made up of 15 amino acids.

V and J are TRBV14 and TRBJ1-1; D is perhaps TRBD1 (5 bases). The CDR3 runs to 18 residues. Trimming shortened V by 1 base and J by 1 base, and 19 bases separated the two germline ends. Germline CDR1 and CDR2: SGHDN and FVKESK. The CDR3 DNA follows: TGTGCCAGCAGCCAAGGTAAGGGGAAGTATGGCCCGAACACTGAAGCTTTCTTT. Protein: CASSQGKGKYGPNTEAFF.